This entry lists 15 T cell receptor beta chains sequenced from one sample in a study of tumor-infiltrating lymphocytes in primary liver carcinoma. Total RNA and DNA came together from around 18-30 mg of bulk tissue without cell sorting. Constant-region priming of around 500 ng total RNA yielded TCR beta cDNA. Library construction for TCR beta comprised three nested multiplex PCR rounds performed with slightly modified ARM-PCR. Amplification in the first two PCR rounds was performed using TRBV1-TRBV30 forward primers and a C-beta reverse primer for around 10 cycles each. TCRdb ran MiXCR on the multiplex PCR reads and lists one entry per CDR3 protein. This repertoire shows fewer than 150,000 distinct CDR3 sequences, 55% to 75% found once; its top ten account for about a tenth. The sequenced sample was liver tumor tissue from sampling region 1. Documented subset: tumor region T1, superior pole. The receptors were gathered from a woman aged 55 to 70 with primary liver carcinoma and hepatitis B virus infection.

This clonotype was picked up many times. This chain connects TRBV12-3 or TRBV12-4 to TRBJ1-5; a weak D match, TRBD1 (6 bases). The ends were cut back, 3 bases at V and 3 bases at J, with 12 bases in the middle. The CDR3 runs to 15 residues. The CDR3 DNA reads as TGTGCCAGCAGTTTTGTCCCAGGGGCCAATCAGCCCCAGCATTTT. It codes for CASSFVPGANQPQHF.

On this clonotype: Because it lacks the conserved phenylalanine or tryptophan at the end, this CDR3 is likely a read error. V gene TRBV11-3 combines with J gene TRBJ2-1; D is possibly TRBD1 or TRBD2 (10 bases each). The CDR3 covers 19 residues. Germline-derived CDR1 and CDR2 are SGHNT and YENEEA. The CDR3, as DNA: TGCGCCAGCAGCGCCGGACAGGGGGGACTAGCGAGAGGATTCAATGAGCAGTTCTCC. It specifies CASSAGQGGLARGFNEQFS.

In this sample, this clonotype turned up many times. This chain connects TRBV12-3 or TRBV12-4 to TRBJ2-2, with D tentatively TRBD2 (6 bases). V was trimmed by 10 bases and J by 4 bases, leaving 13 bases between them. The CDR3 totals 13 residues. CDR3 nucleotide sequence: TGTGCCACCTGGCTAGCGATCACCGGGGAGCTGTTTTTT. This translates into CATWLAITGELFF.

This clonotype was picked up a small number of times. The V gene is TRBV5-6, the J gene TRBJ2-7; the match to TRBD1 covers 8 bases. Trimming cost V 2 bases and J 1 base; bases outside gene matches: 11. The CDR3 covers 17 residues. Germline V gene lookup returns CDR1 SGHDT and CDR2 YYEEEE. CDR3 coding DNA: TGTGCCAGCAGCTTTCCCCGCGGACAGGGTTTGTCCTACGAGCAGTACTTC. This sequence encodes CASSFPRGQGLSYEQYF.

At least ten counts were recorded for this clonotype. Here the CDR3 DNA reads TGTGCCAGCAGTTACTCAGGGTATGAAAAACTGTTTTTT. Its protein is CASSYSGYEKLFF. The chain links TRBV6-5 to TRBJ1-4; D gene uncertain. V was clipped by 0 bases and J by 6 bases, with 5 bases between them. The CDR3 consists of 13 residues. From germline, CDR1 is MNHEY and CDR2 SVGAGI.

A remark on this clonotype: Germline and junction disagree at one end, which may indicate a read error. The chain is built from TRBV11-2 and TRBJ2-7; D is perhaps TRBD1 (7 bases). The germline gives CDR1 SGHAT, CDR2 FQNNGV. The CDR3 length is 13 residues. CDR3 in DNA: TGTGTCAGCAGCATAGACAGGGAGGACGAGCAGTACTTC. Protein: CVSSIDREDEQYF.

A note on this clonotype: Sequence at one end of the junction differs from germline and may be a read error. V gene TRBV6-1 combines with J gene TRBJ1-6; D possibly corresponds to TRBD1 (5 bases). This CDR3 region has 14 residues. From germline, CDR1 is MNHNS and CDR2 SASEGT. CDR3 protein: CASSEGGFGGTLHF. In DNA form, the CDR3 reads TGTGCCAGCAGTGAAGGAGGGTTCGGAGGGACCCTTCACTTT.

As for this clonotype: This could be a read error, since a much larger clone is one nucleotide away. This rearrangement joins TRBV6-1 to TRBJ2-7; D is unclear. CDR1 is MNHNS and CDR2 is SASEGT in the germline V gene. This CDR3 is built from 13 residues. The CDR3 loop reads CASSEALSYKQYF. Here the CDR3 DNA reads TGTGCCAGCAGTGAAGCCCTGTCCTACAAGCAGTACTTC.

Turning to this clonotype: As the CDR3 is not closed by the conserved phenylalanine or tryptophan, this likely results from a read error. The limits of the CDR3 on the DNA are not certain, so only TCRdb's listed CDR3 is given. The chain couples TRBV11-2 to TRBJ2-2; the table names TRBD2, a call not compared with the DNA. The CDR3 sequence runs 16 residues, both termini included. Germline V lookup: CDR1 SGHAT, CDR2 FQNNGV. This chain's CDR3 is CASSSSGSRNSGEPFY.

In its sample, this clonotype was seen a few times. The V call is TRBV6-1, the J call TRBJ2-3; 7 positions agree with TRBD2. The CDR3 sequence is 16 residues long. From germline, CDR1 is MNHNS and CDR2 SASEGT. Trimming took 3 bases from V and 1 from J; bases not matched to a gene: 7. The DNA of the CDR3 is TGTGCCAGCAGTGACCTCCTAGCGGAGGGCACAGATACGCAGTATTTT. Protein: CASSDLLAEGTDTQYF.

About this clonotype itself: The CDR3 end shows no conserved phenylalanine or tryptophan, and so a read error is likely. DNA of the CDR3: TGTGCCAGCAGCTTAGGGGGGACAGGTTACAATGGGCAGTTCCTC. Its protein product is CASSLGGTGYNGQFL. This chain links TRBV11-2 with TRBJ2-1; 8 nucleotides match TRBD1. Germline V gene lookup returns CDR1 SGHAT and CDR2 FQNNGV. The CDR3 runs to 15 residues.

Concerning this clonotype itself: Germline is not matched at one junction end, which may reflect a read error. The rearrangement links TRBV7-6 to TRBJ2-7; D tentatively fits TRBD1 or TRBD2 (5 bases each). The CDR3 consists of 13 residues. Per the germline V gene, CDR1 is SGHVS and CDR2 is FNYEAQ. This chain's CDR3 is CASSLYRGYEQHF. The DNA for the CDR3 is TGTGCCAGCAGCTTATATCGGGGCTACGAGCAGCACTTC.

A note on this clonotype: Possible read error: a much larger clone is one base away. This chain links TRBV10-2 with TRBJ2-7; 10 bases map to TRBD2. Germline CDR1 and CDR2: WSHSY and SAAADI. CDR3 length: 14 residues. CDR3: CARSVAGGAYEQYF. The CDR3 DNA reads as TGCGCCAGGAGTGTAGCGGGAGGCGCCTACGAGCAGTACTTC.

A note on this clonotype: This may be a read error: a much more frequent sequence differs by one nucleotide. The chain employs TRBV10-3 and TRBJ2-1; 9 nucleotides match TRBD2. V shed 7 bases and J 8 bases; nucleotides not matched to a gene: 21. Germline values: CDR1 ENHRY, CDR2 SYGVKD. The CDR3 contains 18 residues. CDR3 in DNA: TGTGCCATCACTGAATTCGGCCGTAGGACTAGCGTTAACGATGAGCAGTTCTTC. Protein: CAITEFGRRTSVNDEQFF.

This chain links TRBV21-1 with TRBJ1-2; the table's D call, TRBD1, has no DNA check behind it. TRBV21-1 constitutes a pseudogene. This CDR3 has 14 amino acids. CDR3 nucleotide sequence: TGTGCCAGCTTACCCCCGGGACAGGGATTTGGCTACACCTTC. Translation: CASLPPGQGFGYTF.